This T cell receptor beta chain was captured in a study of blood T cell repertoires in COVID-19. Authors' processing steps: Reference gene primers were amplified, and this amplification served to estimate nucleated cell counts. The table came from immunoSEQ multiplex PCR; TCRdb's copy has only in-frame clones and leaves some out. V and J calls and clone size are as listed in that table; D and trimming were resolved from the DNA. The sample includes some 230,000 clones, just over 85% of them seen just once. With V trimmed by 0 bases and J by 5 bases, 8 bases remained unmatched. Germline V gene sequence: CDR1 MGHDK, CDR2 SYGVNS. The CDR3 loop spans 16 amino acids.

Sequencing used peripheral blood. V and J are TRBV25-1 and TRBJ2-5, with 8 bases lining up with TRBD1. The TCR originated in a man between 25 and 39 years old who had recovered from COVID-19. CDR3 in amino acids: CASSEYSQGARETQYF. The CDR3 nucleotides are TGTGCCAGCAGTGAATATTCCCAGGGGGCAAGGGAGACCCAGTACTTC. Full variable domain (missing parts from reference TRBV25-1 and TRBJ2-5): EADIYQTPRYLVIGTGKKITLECSQTMGHDKMYWYQQDPGMELHLIHYSYGVNSTEKGDLSSESTVSRIRTEHFPLTLESARPSHTSQYLCASSEYSQGARETQYFGPGTRLLVL.